This T cell receptor beta chain was sequenced during a study of T cells expressing NK-cell markers. About the study: Sorted T-cell subsets CD3+CD56+NKG2C+, CD3+CD56+NKG2C- and CD3+CD56-NKG2C+ were TCR beta-sequenced. Broader study findings: In a group of about six donors, dominant NKG2C+ clonotypes represented roughly 1.0-7.5% of CD8+ T cells. No clear determination of HCMV specificity was made for expanded NKG2C+ T cell clones.

CDR1 LGHNA and CDR2 YSLEER come from the germline V gene. This CDR3 is built from 17 residues. In regard to this clonotype: Its specificity is not known.

The cDNA for TCR beta came from 5'RACE template switching with UMIs. TCRdb reprocessed the 5' RACE reads and reports one entry per CDR3 protein, with no DNA. Found here are about 260,000 distinct CDR3 sequences; the top ten clones hold 3.5% to 5%. The sequenced sample consisted of blood T cells: a sorted CD56 or NKG2C T cell subset, CD4+ or CD8+ T cells, or bulk PBMC T cells (not recorded which). This TCR was recovered from a woman between 18 and 70 years old in good health. The gene calls are TRBV4-3 and TRBJ2-2; TCRdb indicates TRBD1, and absent DNA this call remains unverified. The chain's CDR3 is CASSQDVRGRNTGELFF.